This T cell receptor (beta chain) was recovered during a study of metastatic and nonmetastatic thyroid tumors. Study information: The study looked at repertoires side by side in blood and in tumor or nodule tissue from malignant and benign thyroid patients. Study findings and constraints: Malignant thyroid tumors reportedly exceeded benign nodules significantly in TCR beta diversity, with the difference appearing in blood and tumor.

Methods used by the authors: Construction of a distant-metastasis classifier for papillary thyroid cancer relied on CDR3 differences across clinicopathological groups. TCRdb used MiXCR to call clones anew from the PCR reads. TCRdb's processing, not the study's, gives the V and J calls here. The table shows 20,000 to 25,000 clones, with roughly a sixth occurring only once. Germline V gene lookup returns CDR1 SGHAT and CDR2 FQNNGV. The CDR3 loop spans 15 amino acids. J lost 2 bases, V lost 4 bases, and 7 bases had no gene match. This clone is categorized as medium-sized. Its antigen is not identified. The entire patient cohort was treatment-naive prior to thyroid surgery.

The V call is TRBV11-2, the J call TRBJ2-7; 8 positions match TRBD2. The sequenced sample consisted of tumor tissue. The receptor's source is a female donor with papillary thyroid cancer or a benign thyroid nodule (not recorded which). Some clones in this sample may be carry-over from other donors' samples. The CDR3 region is CASSSTSGAAYEQYF. CDR3 coding DNA: TGTGCCAGCAGCTCTACTAGCGGAGCCGCCTACGAGCAGTACTTC.